Listed below are T cell receptor beta chains from one sample, sequenced in a study of prognosis after radiotherapy for stage I lung cancer. TCRdb processed the multiplex PCR reads anew with MiXCR; each CDR3 protein has one entry. The sample carries 17,000 or so distinct CDR3 sequences, about 47% recorded once. The material sequenced was PBMCs, taken before or after stereotactic body radiation therapy (not recorded which). These receptors all come from a donor of 50 years or more with non-small cell lung cancer. CDR3s include the opening cysteine and the closing phenylalanine or tryptophan. The D gene is left open where the match is weak. Some rows have no size entry. The others give once, few or many, or a class for an expanded clone.

abundance | d_gene | j_gene | v_gene | len | CDR3aa | CDR3nt
many | - | TRBJ1-1 | TRBV18 | 13 | CASSPGAGTEAFF | TGTGCCAGCTCACCAGGGGCTGGCACTGAAGCTTTCTTT
- | - | TRBJ1-4 | TRBV6-2/TRBV6-3 | 16 | CASSYSSHGDNEKLFF | TGTGCCAGCAGTTACTCTTCGCATGGAGATAATGAAAAACTGTTTTTT
many | - | TRBJ2-2 | TRBV7-9 | 12 | CASSLHPGELFF | TGTGCCAGCAGCTTACATCCCGGGGAGCTGTTTTTT
many | - | TRBJ2-3 | TRBV5-5 | 17 | CASSYKLGGRFPDTQYF | TGTGCCAGCAGTTATAAGCTCGGGGGCCGCTTCCCAGATACGCAGTATTTT
many | - | TRBJ1-1 | TRBV19 | 19 | CASSIGRKDPATRNTEAFF | TGTGCCAGTAGTATAGGACGGAAGGATCCGGCAACACGGAACACTGAAGCTTTCTTT
- | - | TRBJ1-1 | TRBV5-1 | 17 | CASSPDSVVGVNTEAFF | TGTGCCAGCAGCCCGGACTCGGTAGTGGGGGTGAACACTGAAGCTTTCTTT
many | TRBD2 | TRBJ2-3 | TRBV20-1 | 17 | CSANGVWTSGGEDTQYF | TGCAGTGCTAATGGTGTTTGGACTAGCGGAGGGGAGGATACGCAGTATTTT
many | - | TRBJ1-5 | TRBV30 | 13 | CAWSGGNYQPQHF | TGTGCCTGGAGTGGAGGGAATTATCAGCCCCAGCATTTT
medium-sized | - | TRBJ1-5 | TRBV20-1 | 14 | CSARDLYSNQPQHF | TGCAGTGCTAGAGATCTGTATAGCAATCAGCCCCAGCATTTT
many | TRBD2 | TRBJ2-3 | TRBV24-1 | 12 | CATAVAGGTQYF | TGTGCCACCGCTGTAGCGGGAGGGACGCAGTATTTT